This passage covers 26 T cell receptor beta chains from one sample sequenced in a study of T-cell reconstitution after alpha-beta-depleted transplantation in children. Preparation of the TCRbeta library was carried out with unique molecular identifiers. MiXCR, run by TCRdb on the PCR reads, gives a single entry per CDR3 protein. The sample lists about 480,000 distinct CDR3 sequences, under 15% occurring once. The sequencing here drew on PBMCs from the stem cell graft donor, taken from the stem cell graft. These TCRs come from a human donor who donated a stem cell graft to a child with combined immunodeficiency.

This clonotype turned up a few times. CDR3 protein: CAWREQVTQYF. In nucleotides, the CDR3 is TGTGCCTGGAGGGAGCAGGTTACGCAGTATTTT. The J gene is TRBJ2-3, the V gene TRBV30; no definite D call. CDR3 length: 11 amino acids. Looked up from germline, CDR1 is GTSNPN and CDR2 is SVGIG (reference sequence). V dropped 3 bases and J dropped 8 bases, with 9 bases sitting between them.

This clonotype was counted many times. V gene TRBV12-3 or TRBV12-4 combines with J gene TRBJ2-7, with D possibly TRBD1 on 6 matching bases. Trimming cost V 5 bases and J 7 bases, with 15 bases left between them. This CDR3 is built from 13 residues. CDR3 region: CASSHTGTGEQYF. Written as DNA, the CDR3 is TGTGCCAGCAGTCATACAGGGACCGGGGAGCAGTACTTC.

There are many counts of this clonotype. The chain uses TRBV28 and TRBJ2-3; D not certain. The CDR3 contains 13 residues. Trimming cost V 8 bases and J 1 base, with 10 bases left between them. Germline values: CDR1 MDHEN, CDR2 SYDVKM. CDR3 amino acids: CASASPRTDTQYF. CDR3 DNA: TGTGCCAGCGCCAGCCCCCGCACAGATACGCAGTATTTT.

This clonotype came up many times. The chain joins TRBV5-1 to TRBJ2-1; 9 bases are a match to TRBD2. Germline V CDR1 and CDR2: SGHRS, YFSETQ. V shed 1 base and J 6 bases; nucleotides not matched to a gene: 5. The CDR3 is 15 residues long. The CDR3 spells CASSLLAGEVNEQFF. The CDR3 DNA is TGCGCCAGCAGCTTGTTAGCGGGGGAGGTCAATGAGCAGTTCTTC.

This clonotype was counted many times. The chain joins TRBV4-2 to TRBJ2-2; D gene uncertain. Trimming took 1 base from V and 4 from J, leaving 7 bases between them. Germline V lookup: CDR1 LGHNA, CDR2 YNFKEQ. This CDR3 is 14 amino acids long. DNA of the CDR3: TGTGCCAGCAGCCAAGTCCCCGGCACCGGGGAGCTGTTTTTT. Residues: CASSQVPGTGELFF.

The J gene is TRBJ2-3, the V gene TRBV7-2, with D uncertain. Per germline, CDR1 SGHTA and CDR2 FQGNSA. The ends were cut back, 3 bases at V and 8 bases at J, with 18 bases in the middle. The CDR3 sequence is 15 residues long. CDR3 region: CASSFGTGRLVTQYF. The DNA of the CDR3 is TGTGCCAGCAGCTTTGGTACGGGCCGCTTGGTTACGCAGTATTTT. Combining the CDR3 with reference TRBV7-2 and TRBJ2-3 gives the whole variable domain GAGVSQSPSNKVTEKGKDVELRCDPISGHTALYWYRQSLGQGLEFLIYFQGNSAPDKSGLPSDRFSAERTGGSVSTLTIQRTQQEDSAVYLCASSFGTGRLVTQYFGPGTRLTVL.

This clonotype was picked up many times. The rearrangement joins TRBV5-6 to TRBJ2-7, with 8 bases that match TRBD2. Germline V CDR1 and CDR2: SGHDT, YYEEEE. The CDR3 spans 16 residues. V lost 2 bases to trimming and J lost 5 bases; unmatched junction nucleotides: 12. CDR3 amino acids: CASSFRLRTSLNEQYF. The CDR3 coding sequence is TGTGCCAGCAGCTTTCGCTTGAGGACTAGCTTAAACGAGCAGTACTTC.

In this sample, this clonotype turned up many times. In DNA form, the CDR3 reads TGCGCCAGCAGCTTGGACCTAGCGGGTGTCGGGGATGAGCAGTTCTTC. It codes for CASSLDLAGVGDEQFF. The chain carries TRBV5-1 and TRBJ2-1; 8 bases are a match to TRBD2. Per germline, CDR1 SGHRS and CDR2 YFSETQ. This CDR3 has 16 residues. Germline trimming cut 0 bases from V and 8 bases from J; bases unmatched to any gene: 10.

In this sample, this clonotype turned up many times. V is TRBV5-1 and J is TRBJ1-2; D gene uncertain. Trimming left V 4 bases short and J 4 bases short, with 17 bases between. CDR1 is SGHRS and CDR2 is YFSETQ in the germline V gene. This CDR3 has 15 amino acids. The CDR3 is CASSQNTVRIYGYTF. As DNA, the CDR3 is TGCGCCAGCAGCCAGAACACGGTTAGAATCTATGGCTACACCTTC.

This clonotype was seen repeatedly, ten times or more. This chain uses TRBV6-2 or TRBV6-3 with TRBJ2-1; 9 positions agree with TRBD2. The CDR3 is made up of 15 amino acids. Trimming removed 2 bases from V and 6 bases from J; junction bases left unmatched: 5. Per the germline V gene, CDR1 is MNHEY and CDR2 is SVGEGT. Here the CDR3 DNA reads TGTGCCAGCAGTTACCCCCTAGCGGGAATCAATGAGCAGTTCTTC. This sequence encodes CASSYPLAGINEQFF.

The rearrangement links TRBV20-1 to TRBJ1-1, with D perhaps matching TRBD1 (6 bases). Germline CDR1 DFQATT, CDR2 SNEGSKA (reference sequence). V was trimmed by 6 bases and J by 0 bases, leaving 11 bases between them. This CDR3 is 13 amino acids long. CDR3: CSAEDRMNTEAFF. In DNA form, the CDR3 reads TGCAGTGCCGAGGACAGAATGAACACTGAAGCTTTCTTT.

This clonotype was seen a handful of times. The genes are TRBV7-3 and TRBJ2-5; TRBD2 agrees at 9 bases. The CDR3 has 15 residues. The germline V gene has CDR1 SGHTA and CDR2 FQGTGA. After removal of 5 bases from V and 2 bases from J, the junction contained 6 bases not matched to a gene. The chain's CDR3 is CASSLGTSTQETQYF. Here the CDR3 DNA reads TGTGCCAGCAGCCTCGGGACTAGCACTCAAGAGACCCAGTACTTC.

This rearrangement joins TRBV7-9 to TRBJ1-3; D gene unclear. Trimming cost V 5 bases and J 5 bases, with 10 bases left between them. There are 13 residues in the CDR3. From germline, CDR1 is SEHNR and CDR2 FQNEAQ (reference sequence). In DNA, the CDR3 is TGTGCCAGCAGCGTAAACAGCCGAAACACCATATATTTT. Its translation is CASSVNSRNTIYF.

This clonotype was seen repeatedly, ten times or more. A read error is likely, as this CDR3 ends without the conserved phenylalanine or tryptophan. V gene TRBV12-3 or TRBV12-4 combines with J gene TRBJ2-2, with 9 bases fitting TRBD1. J lost 5 bases, V lost 6 bases, and 7 bases had no gene match. The CDR3 has 15 residues. CDR3 sequence (DNA): TGTGCCAGCAGAGCGGGACAGGGAGAGACCGGGGAGCTGTTTCTT. Protein product: CASRAGQGETGELFL.

V is TRBV4-3 and J is TRBJ2-3, with 7 bases identical to TRBD2. With 3 bases clipped from V and 4 bases from J, the junction kept 4 bases outside the gene matches. The CDR3 extends over 14 amino acids. Germline V gene lookup returns CDR1 LGHNA and CDR2 YSLEER. The CDR3 DNA reads as TGCGCCAGCAGCCAGGGGGGGTCGGCAGATACGCAGTATTTT. It encodes CASSQGGSADTQYF.

A word on this clonotype: Mismatch with germline at one junction end may stem from a read error. The chain recombines TRBV28 with TRBJ2-3; 9 bases map to TRBD2. The CDR3 spans 14 residues. CDR1 and CDR2 (germline): MDHEN, SYDVKM. DNA for the CDR3: TGTGCCGGCAGGGGAGCGGGAGGTCTAGATACGCAGTATTTT. This encodes CAGRGAGGLDTQYF.

This clonotype was recorded many times. The chain has TRBV20-1 and TRBJ2-1; perhaps TRBD2 as D (5 bases). The V end was cut by 3 bases, the J end by 0 bases, with 12 bases between. This CDR3 has 15 amino acids. Germline V lookup: CDR1 DFQATT, CDR2 SNEGSKA (reference sequence). CDR3 DNA sequence: TGCAGTGCTAGGTCAGCGGAACCCTCCTACAATGAGCAGTTCTTC. Its translation: CSARSAEPSYNEQFF.

This clonotype was detected a few times. The rearrangement joins TRBV20-1 to TRBJ2-3, with 10 bases matching TRBD2. The length of the CDR3 is 15 residues. CDR1 is DFQATT and CDR2 is SNEGSKA in the germline V gene (reference sequence). CDR3 sequence reads: CSGLAVFLSTDTQYF. The CDR3 DNA reads TGCTCCGGACTAGCGGTATTCCTTAGCACAGATACGCAGTATTTT.

Many counts were recorded for this clonotype. The rearrangement joins TRBV5-5 to TRBJ2-3; tentatively, D is TRBD2 (7 bases). Looked up from germline, CDR1 is SGHKS and CDR2 is YYEKEE (reference sequence). This CDR3 is built from 13 residues. Trimming took off 4 bases at V and 4 bases at J, with 10 bases between the two ends. The CDR3 is CASSEGGADTQYF. The CDR3 DNA is TGTGCCAGCAGCGAAGGGGGGGCAGATACGCAGTATTTT.

The chain recombines TRBV12-3 or TRBV12-4 with TRBJ2-4; TRBD2 aligns across 7 bases. The CDR3 length is 16 residues. Losses at the gene ends were 5 bases for V and 0 bases for J; bases not matched to a gene: 7. CDR3: CASSQILAVAKNIQYF. The CDR3 DNA follows: TGTGCCAGCAGTCAAATCCTAGCGGTAGCCAAAAACATTCAGTACTTC.

In its sample, this clonotype was seen a few times. A much larger clone sits a single nucleotide away, making a read error possible. The CDR3 here is CASSSTGAYNEQFF. CDR3 bases: TGTGCCAGCAGCTCCACAGGGGCCTACAATGAGCAGTTCTTC. The chain recombines TRBV6-1 with TRBJ2-1, with 7 bases lining up with TRBD1. Germline CDR1 MNHNS, CDR2 SASEGT. The CDR3 runs to 14 residues. J gave up 2 bases and V 6 bases, and 4 bases lay outside the gene matches.

This clonotype has only a few counts. The rearrangement links TRBV11-3 to TRBJ2-3; TRBD2 aligns across 12 bases. V trimming: 4 bases; J trimming: 4 bases; junction bases outside the gene matches: 9. Germline V gene lookup returns CDR1 SGHNT and CDR2 YENEEA. The CDR3 runs to 17 residues. The CDR3 DNA is TGTGCCAGCAGCTCGCCGCTAGCGGGAGGGCCCTCAGATACGCAGTATTTT. It yields the protein CASSSPLAGGPSDTQYF.

In this sample, this clonotype turned up a few times. The chain couples TRBV19 to TRBJ2-3; weak D call: TRBD2 (6 bases). Germline V gene lookup returns CDR1 LNHDA and CDR2 SQIVND (reference sequence). The CDR3 loop spans 14 amino acids. Trimming cost V 7 bases and J 2 bases, with 13 bases left between them. The CDR3 DNA reads TGTGCCAGTACCCAACGGGGGACCACAGATACGCAGTATTTT. It codes for CASTQRGTTDTQYF.

This clonotype has at least ten counts. The chain uses TRBV12-3 or TRBV12-4 and TRBJ1-5; no firm D call. This CDR3 region has 12 residues. Trimming shortened V by 6 bases and J by 1 base, and 4 bases separated the two germline ends. The CDR3 nucleotides are TGTGCCAGCAGCTTCAGCAATCAGCCCCAGCATTTT. Translating gives CASSFSNQPQHF.

This rearrangement joins TRBV7-9 to TRBJ2-5; tentative D call: TRBD2 (6 bases). Germline V gene data show CDR1 as SEHNR and CDR2 as FQNEAQ (reference sequence). There are 15 residues in the CDR3. V gave up 5 bases and J gave up 3 bases, with 16 bases separating them. The chain's CDR3 is CASSPPEGEEETQYF. The CDR3, as DNA: TGTGCCAGCAGCCCCCCGGAGGGCGAGGAAGAGACCCAGTACTTC.

This clonotype was seen a few times. The gene calls are TRBV4-3 and TRBJ2-1; D unclear. V gave up 1 base and J gave up 9 bases, with 13 bases separating them. This CDR3 spans 14 amino acids. The germline V gene encodes CDR1 LGHNA and CDR2 YSLEER. The CDR3 nucleotides are TGCGCCAGCAGCCAAGGGATCAGGTTAGTTGAGCAGTTCTTC. Translating it yields CASSQGIRLVEQFF.